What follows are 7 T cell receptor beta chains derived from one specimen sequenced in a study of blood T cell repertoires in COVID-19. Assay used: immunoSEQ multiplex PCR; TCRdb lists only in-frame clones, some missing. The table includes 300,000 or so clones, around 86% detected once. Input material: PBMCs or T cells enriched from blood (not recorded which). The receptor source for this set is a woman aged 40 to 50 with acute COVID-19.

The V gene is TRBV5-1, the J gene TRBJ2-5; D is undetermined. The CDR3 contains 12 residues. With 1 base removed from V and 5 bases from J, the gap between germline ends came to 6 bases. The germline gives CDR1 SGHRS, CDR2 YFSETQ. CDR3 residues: CASSLTTETQYF. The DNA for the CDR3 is TGCGCCAGCAGCTTGACTACGGAGACCCAGTACTTC.

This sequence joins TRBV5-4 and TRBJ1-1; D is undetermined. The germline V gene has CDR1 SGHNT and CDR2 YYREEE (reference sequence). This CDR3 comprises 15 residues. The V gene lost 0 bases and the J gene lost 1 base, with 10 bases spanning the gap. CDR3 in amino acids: CASSLESIRNTEAFF. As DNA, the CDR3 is TGTGCCAGCAGCTTGGAGTCTATACGGAACACTGAAGCTTTCTTT.

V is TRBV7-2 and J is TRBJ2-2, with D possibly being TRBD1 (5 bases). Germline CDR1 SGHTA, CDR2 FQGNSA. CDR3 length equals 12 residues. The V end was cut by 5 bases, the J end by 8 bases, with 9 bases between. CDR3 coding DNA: TGTGCCAGCAGCATCGACAGAGGGGAGCTGTTTTTT. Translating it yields CASSIDRGELFF. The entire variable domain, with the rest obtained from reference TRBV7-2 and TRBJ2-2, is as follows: GAGVSQSPSNKVTEKGKDVELRCDPISGHTALYWYRQSLGQGLEFLIYFQGNSAPDKSGLPSDRFSAERTGGSVSTLTIQRTQQEDSAVYLCASSIDRGELFFGEGSRLTVL.

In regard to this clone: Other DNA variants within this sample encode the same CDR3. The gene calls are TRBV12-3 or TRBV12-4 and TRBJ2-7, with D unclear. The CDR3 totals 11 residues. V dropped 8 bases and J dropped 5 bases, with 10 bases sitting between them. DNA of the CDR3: TGTGCCAGCTCATTTCGGGACGAGCAGTACTTC. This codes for CASSFRDEQYF.

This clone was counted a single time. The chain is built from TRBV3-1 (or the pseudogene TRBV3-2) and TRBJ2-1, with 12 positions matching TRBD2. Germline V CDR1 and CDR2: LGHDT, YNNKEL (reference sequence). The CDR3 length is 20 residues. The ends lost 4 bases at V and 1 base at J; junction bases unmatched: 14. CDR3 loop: CASSPGGGLAGLPSYNEQFF. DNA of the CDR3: TGTGCCAGCAGCCCCGGAGGGGGACTAGCGGGTCTCCCTTCCTACAATGAGCAGTTCTTC.

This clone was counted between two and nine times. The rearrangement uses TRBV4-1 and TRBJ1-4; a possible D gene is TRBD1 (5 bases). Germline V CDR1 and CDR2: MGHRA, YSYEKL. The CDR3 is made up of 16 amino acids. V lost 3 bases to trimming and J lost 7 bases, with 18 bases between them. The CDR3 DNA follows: TGCGCCAGCAGCCAGATTTCGGTCAGGGTGAGTGAAAAACTGTTTTTT. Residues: CASSQISVRVSEKLFF.

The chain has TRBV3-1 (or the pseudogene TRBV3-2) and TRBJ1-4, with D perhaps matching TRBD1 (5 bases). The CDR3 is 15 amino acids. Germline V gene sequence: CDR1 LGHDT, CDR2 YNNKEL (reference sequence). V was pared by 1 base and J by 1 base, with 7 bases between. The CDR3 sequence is CASSQAGITNEKLFF. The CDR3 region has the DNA TGTGCCAGCAGCCAAGCAGGGATAACTAATGAAAAACTGTTTTTT.